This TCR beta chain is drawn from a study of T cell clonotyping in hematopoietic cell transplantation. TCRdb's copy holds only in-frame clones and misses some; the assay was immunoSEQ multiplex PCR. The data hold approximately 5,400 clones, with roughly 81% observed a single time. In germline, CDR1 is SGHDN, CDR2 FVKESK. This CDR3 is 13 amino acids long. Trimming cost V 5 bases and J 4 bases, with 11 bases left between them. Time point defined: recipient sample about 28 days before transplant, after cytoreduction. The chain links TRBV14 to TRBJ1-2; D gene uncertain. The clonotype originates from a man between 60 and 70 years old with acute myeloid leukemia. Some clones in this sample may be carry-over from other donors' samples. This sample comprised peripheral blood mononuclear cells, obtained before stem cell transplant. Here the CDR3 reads CASSKILRYGYTF. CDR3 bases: TGTGCCAGCAGCAAAATACTCCGCTATGGCTACACCTTC.